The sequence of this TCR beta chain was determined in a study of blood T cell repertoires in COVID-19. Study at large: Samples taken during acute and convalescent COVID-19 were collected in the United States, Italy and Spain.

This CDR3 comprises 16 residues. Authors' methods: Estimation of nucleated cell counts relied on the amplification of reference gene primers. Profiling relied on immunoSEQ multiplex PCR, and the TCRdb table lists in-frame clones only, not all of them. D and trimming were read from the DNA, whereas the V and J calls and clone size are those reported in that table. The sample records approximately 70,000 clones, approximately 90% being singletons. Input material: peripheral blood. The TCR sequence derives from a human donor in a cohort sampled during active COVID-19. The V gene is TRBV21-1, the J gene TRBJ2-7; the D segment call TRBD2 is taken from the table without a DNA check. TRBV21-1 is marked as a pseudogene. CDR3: CASRGMTSGRTYEQYF. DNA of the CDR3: TGTGCCAGCCGAGGGATGACTAGCGGGAGGACCTACGAGCAGTACTTC.